This TCR beta chain was profiled in a study of shared clonotypes between healthy human individuals. Repertoires were generated with immunoSEQ multiplex PCR, while TCRdb's copy carries only in-frame clones and drops some. The sample carries about 520,000 clones, roughly 80% recorded once. This CDR3 is built from 8 residues. Germline CDR1 is SGHTA and CDR2 is FQGTGA. V shed 7 bases and J shed 6 bases, with 0 bases lying between them. The chain uses TRBV7-3 and TRBJ1-1; D gene unclear. The sample was PBMCs. The origin of this receptor is a woman aged 40 to 50 in good health. Some clones in this sample may be carry-over from other donors' samples. The CDR3, as DNA: TGTGCCAGCACTGAAGCTTTCTTT. It translates to CASTEAFF.